Listed below are T cell receptor beta chains from one sample, sequenced in a study of patients and donors after allogeneic stem cell transplantation. TCRdb reanalysed the RT-PCR reads using MiXCR and keeps one entry per CDR3 protein. The sample records some 880,000 distinct CDR3 sequences, 15% to 20% being singletons. Sequences were obtained from blood, either unsorted or a sorted T cell fraction (not recorded which). Receptor source: a human donor who was either an allogeneic HSCT recipient or a stem cell or donor lymphocyte infusion donor (not recorded which). It is not recorded whose cells these are; they may come from a transplant donor. CDR3s include the opening cysteine and the closing phenylalanine or tryptophan. The D gene is left open where the match is weak. The listing skips clone size in some rows; elsewhere it reads once, few, many or a size class.

J gene | clone size | D gene | V gene | CDR3 protein | CDR3 DNA
TRBJ2-5 | NA | NA | TRBV11-2 | CASSLVTVTLQETQYF | TGTGCCAGCAGCTTAGTTACCGTCACTTTACAAGAGACCCAGTACTTC
TRBJ2-2 | NA | TRBD1 | TRBV11-2 | CASSPGTGATGELFF | TGTGCCAGCAGCCCAGGGACAGGAGCCACCGGGGAGCTGTTTTTT
TRBJ2-5 | few | NA | TRBV20-1 | CSARPQGSAQETQYF | TGCAGTGCTAGACCCCAGGGGTCGGCTCAAGAGACCCAGTACTTC
TRBJ1-3 | many | NA | TRBV12-3/TRBV12-4 | CASSFGGLGGNTIYF | TGTGCCAGCAGTTTTGGGGGGCTTGGAGGAAACACCATATATTTT
TRBJ2-3 | NA | TRBD2 | TRBV4-2 | CASSGGAGGLLSTDTQYF | TGTGCCAGCAGCGGAGGGGCGGGGGGGCTTTTGAGCACAGATACGCAGTATTTT
TRBJ1-2 | few | NA | TRBV5-1 | CASSSRGSTSNYGYTF | TGCGCCAGCAGCTCGCGCGGGAGCACCTCTAACTATGGCTACACCTTC
TRBJ1-2 | few | NA | TRBV6-2/TRBV6-3 | CASSYPARAGGYTF | TGTGCCAGCAGTTACCCCGCCAGGGCTGGCGGCTACACCTTC
TRBJ2-2 | NA | TRBD1 | TRBV9 | CASSPLGTGYAGELFF | TGTGCCAGCAGCCCCCTAGGGACAGGGTACGCCGGGGAGCTGTTTTTT
TRBJ2-5 | NA | TRBD1 | TRBV24-1 | CATSEPTGGAETQYF | TGTGCCACCAGTGAACCGACAGGGGGCGCGGAGACCCAGTACTTC
TRBJ2-3 | NA | NA | TRBV5-1 | CASSWRLRDTQYF | TGCGCCAGCAGTTGGCGGCTGAGGGATACGCAGTATTTT
TRBJ1-1 | many | TRBD1 | TRBV20-1 | CSARQGAGKTEAFF | TGCAGTGCTAGACAGGGGGCGGGTAAAACTGAAGCTTTCTTT
TRBJ2-7 | NA | TRBD2 | TRBV20-1 | CSARTSGSIYEQYF | TGCAGTGCTAGAACTAGCGGGAGTATCTACGAGCAGTACTTC
TRBJ1-4 | NA | TRBD1 | TRBV5-1 | CASSSGQGWEKLFF | TGCGCCAGCAGCTCTGGACAGGGGTGGGAAAAACTGTTTTTT
TRBJ2-1 | NA | TRBD2 | TRBV11-2 | CASSFSGRAYNEQFF | TGTGCCAGCAGCTTTAGCGGGAGGGCCTACAATGAGCAGTTCTTC
TRBJ2-1 | few | NA | TRBV5-5 | CASVAQGPEQFF | TGTGCCAGCGTAGCCCAGGGGCCTGAGCAGTTCTTC
TRBJ1-5 | NA | NA | TRBV7-9 | CASSSLDKVGQPQHF | TGTGCCAGCAGCTCCTTGGACAAGGTGGGTCAGCCCCAGCATTTT
TRBJ1-2 | few | NA | TRBV15 | CATSRDPGAVAYGYTF | TGTGCCACCAGCAGAGATCCAGGGGCAGTCGCGTATGGCTACACCTTC
TRBJ2-7 | many | NA | TRBV24-1 | CATSAGMGEQYF | TGTGCCACCAGTGCAGGGATGGGCGAGCAGTACTTC
TRBJ2-7 | NA | TRBD2 | TRBV5-1 | CASSGTRSTYEQYF | TGCGCCAGCAGCGGGACTAGAAGTACCTACGAGCAGTACTTC
TRBJ2-7 | few | NA | TRBV7-3 | CASSLDMSYEQYF | TGTGCCAGCAGCTTGGACATGTCATACGAGCAGTACTTC
TRBJ2-2 | many | NA | TRBV12-3/TRBV12-4 | CASSNSRELFF | TGTGCCAGCAGCAACTCACGGGAGCTGTTTTTT